This T cell receptor beta chain was identified in a study of regulatory and conventional T cells in breast cancer (dated by TCRdb to 2015 to 2017). The library relied on PCR. The run used a 454 GS FLX Titanium. TCRdb trimmed the raw reads at Q25, called clones with MiXCR and kept productive beta chains. Rows matching on CDR3 protein sequence are summarized as one entry with the most common DNA and genes. The sample table shows some 1,500 distinct CDR3 sequences, and approximately 80% are seen once. The ten largest clonotypes hold less than 5% of the sample. Comment on this clonotype: Its antigen is not yet known. No much larger clone exists at a distance of one base, and base qualities are not known.

The CDR3, cysteine through phenylalanine, is 14 amino acids long. Just CDR3 DNA is preserved here, 42 bases in frame from base 1. A distance of 13 bases separates the germline ends of V and J, which lose 8 bases and 2 bases respectively. According to the germline V gene, CDR1 reads ENHRY and CDR2 reads SYGVKD. The TCR was taken from a male donor in good health. Sequencing input: regulatory T cells from blood. Recombination joined TRBV10-3 with TRBJ1-5, and perhaps TRBD1 as D gene, on 5 matching bases. The CDR3 has the sequence CAIASGQGNQPQHF. The sequenced DNA is TGTGCCATCGCTTCAGGGCAGGGCAATCAGCCCCAGCATTTT.